This TCR beta chain was identified in a study of T-cell memory formation after mild COVID-19. The V gene's germline CDR1 is LGHNA and CDR2 YSLEER. The V end was cut by 5 bases, the J end by 1 base, with 13 bases between. This CDR3 region has 15 residues. One entry per CDR3 protein, called by TCRdb with MiXCR from the 5' RACE reads. The sample consists of around 430,000 distinct CDR3 sequences, 16% of them appearing once. This clonotype showed up just a few times. The specimen sequenced was PBMCs or a T cell subset sorted from them (not recorded which). This chain connects TRBV4-3 to TRBJ2-3, with TRBD2 as a possible D gene (5 bases). The origin of this receptor is a man between 18 and 29 years old who had mild COVID-19 (a few samples of this study predate the infection). Cell type and time point are not known. As DNA, the CDR3 is TGCGCCAGCAGCGTTAATAGCGCAGGCACAGATACGCAGTATTTT. It encodes CASSVNSAGTDTQYF.